The clone carrying this TCR beta chain was counted a few times. As originally analysed: From reference gene primer amplification, estimates of nucleated cell counts were derived. The method was immunoSEQ multiplex PCR; TCRdb's version includes in-frame clones alone and lacks a portion of them. V, J and clone size reflect that table, while D and trimming were determined from the DNA. The data show 50,000 to 60,000 clones, approximately 91% seen once. The record originates from a study of blood T cell repertoires in COVID-19. Study at large: COVID-19 samples, acute and convalescent, were from the United States, Italy and Spain. The cDNA or gDNA used as material had been derived from T cells, B-cell-depleted T cells, or PBMCs.

The CDR3 consists of 13 residues. Germline CDR1 reads MNHNS; CDR2 reads SASEGT. V shed 2 bases and J shed 9 bases, with 13 bases lying between them. The chain combines TRBV6-1 with TRBJ1-2, with unresolved D. Sequenced: peripheral blood. This receptor was taken from a man in his 60s with active COVID-19. The CDR3: CASSEPLSISYTF. CDR3 DNA sequence: TGTGCCAGCAGTGAACCCCTCTCTATCAGCTACACCTTC.